This T cell receptor (beta chain) comes out of a study of response to subunit inactivated influenza vaccine. One entry per CDR3 protein, called by TCRdb with MiXCR from the RT-PCR reads. The table has about 310,000 distinct CDR3 sequences, 21% seen once; the top ten hold 10% to 13%. Study results and limitations: With each seasonal influenza vaccination, the authors suggested, few new T cells are recruited.

The sample holds many counts of this clonotype. Its antigen is not identified. The TCR originated in a man in his fifties or sixties who received an inactivated influenza vaccine. The source was PBMCs from blood, collected less than 22 months after vaccination.

CDR3 sequence (DNA): TGTGCCAGCAGTGTAAGGGACAGGGACTATGGCTACACCTTC. It is translated as CASSVRDRDYGYTF. J is TRBJ1-2 and V is TRBV2; 9 nucleotides line up with TRBD1. The length of the CDR3 is 14 residues. Germline CDR1 reads SNHLY; CDR2 reads FYNNEI. J gave up 3 bases and V 4 bases, and 3 bases lay outside the gene matches.